The sequence of this T cell receptor (beta chain) was determined in a study of T cell responses to AZD1222 COVID-19 vaccine. Study conclusions and caveats: Only 5 to 7 individuals given AZD1222 were seropositive at baseline. Compared with day 0, the breadth and depth of the Spike-specific TCR repertoire rose significantly after two doses of AZD1222. It was only after the peak T cell response that any repertoires were sampled. Most donors were white British and more were female, and clonal diversity was possibly underestimated.

About this clone itself: The antigen is not known.

The data were produced by immunoSEQ multiplex PCR, yet TCRdb's version contains in-frame clones alone and is incomplete. The sample holds roughly 200,000 clones, almost 90% seen once. Sequenced material: peripheral blood, taken on day 0 of AZD1222 vaccination. This receptor was identified in an adult in good health.

The CDR3 spells CASSHGQGMTNEKLFF. DNA of the CDR3: TGTGCCAGCAGCCACGGACAGGGAATGACCAATGAAAAACTGTTTTTT. The rearrangement links TRBV7-9 to TRBJ1-4; TRBD1 matches 8 bases. J was trimmed by 5 bases and V by 5 bases; bases with no gene match: 10. From germline, CDR1 is SEHNR and CDR2 FQNEAQ (reference sequence). CDR3 length: 16 residues. The whole variable domain, filled in from reference TRBV7-9 and TRBJ1-4, reads DTGVSQNPRHKITKRGQNVTFRCDPISEHNRLYWYRQTLGQGPEFLTYFQNEAQLEKSRLLSDRFSAERPKGSFSTLEIQRTEQGDSAMYLCASSHGQGMTNEKLFFGSGTQLSVL.